This paragraph covers one T cell receptor beta chain sequence. Its antigen is not identified. Possible read error: a much larger clone is one base away. The data were taken from a study of CD8+CD57+ T cells in acquired aplastic anemia. CDR3 length: 15 amino acids. Per the germline V gene, CDR1 is SGHAT and CDR2 is FQDESV (reference sequence). The study, taken as a whole, reports: CD8+ Simpson's diversity in patients was not significantly different from that in controls. Overlapping CD8+ CDR3 repertoires of patients and controls contained nearly 30 shared sequences.

The template for TCR beta VDJ and CDR3 sequence profiling was genomic DNA. TCRdb re-called the reads through MiXCR, storing one row per CDR3 protein. This table has roughly 63,000 distinct CDR3 sequences, roughly half appearing once. Sequencing was done on a sample of sorted CD4+, CD8+, or CD8+CD57+ T cells (not recorded which) from PBMCs. The chain couples TRBV11-1 to TRBJ2-7; the match to TRBD1 covers 7 bases. This clonotype was obtained from a human donor in good health, serving as a control. The CDR3 DNA reads TGTGCCAGCAGCCCGACAGGGAGCTTATCCTACGAGCGGTACTTC. This sequence encodes CASSPTGSLSYERYF.